This TCR beta chain was recovered during a study of blood T cell repertoires in COVID-19. About the research overall: The origin of the acute and convalescent COVID-19 samples was the United States, Italy and Spain. T cells, B-cell-depleted T cells, or PBMCs provided the cDNA or gDNA that served as material.

A few counts support this clone. Authors' analysis steps: Using reference gene primer amplification, nucleated cell counts were estimated. Sequenced by immunoSEQ multiplex PCR; TCRdb stores in-frame clones only, minus some. For V, J and clone size, that table is used; D and trimming come from the DNA. The sample yields under 250,000 clones, around four fifths seen once. This CDR3 region has 16 residues. J gave up 11 bases and V 4 bases, and 14 bases lay outside the gene matches. The germline V gene has CDR1 SNHLY and CDR2 FYNNEI. The origin of this receptor is a woman aged 55-69 years who had recovered from COVID-19. This chain uses TRBV2 with TRBJ1-4; TRBD1 matches 9 bases. Sequenced input: peripheral blood. The CDR3 bases are TGTGCCAGCAGTGCTACTGGTGGGACAGGGTCTCGTAAACTGTTTTTT. Encoded protein: CASSATGGTGSRKLFF.